The 28 T cell receptor beta chains below all came from one sample that was sequenced in a study of technical replicates of blood from several donors. The protocol was immunoSEQ multiplex PCR, while the TCRdb copy is restricted to in-frame clones and leaves out a portion. The sample lists about 63,000 clones; 85% to 90% were seen once. The sample was PBMCs. Source of these receptors: a human donor in good health. Some clones in this sample may be carry-over from other donors' samples.

This clone was detected once. The rearrangement uses TRBV6-1 and TRBJ1-3; possibly TRBD1 for D (5 bases). This CDR3 spans 18 amino acids. V lost 2 bases, J lost 0 bases, and 17 bases lay in between. Germline V gene data show CDR1 as MNHNS and CDR2 as SASEGT. DNA for the CDR3: TGTGCCAGCAGTGAATGGGGCCAAGAAATTATCTCTGGAAACACCATATATTTT. Translation: CASSEWGQEIISGNTIYF.

The genes are TRBV6-5 and TRBJ2-5; 7 bases match TRBD2. V lost 0 bases, J lost 2 bases, and 3 bases stayed unmatched. Germline V lookup: CDR1 MNHEY, CDR2 SVGAGI. CDR3 length: 15 residues. CDR3 nucleotide sequence: TGTGCCAGCAGTTACTCGGGGAGGGTTCAAGAGACCCAGTACTTC. The encoded protein is CASSYSGRVQETQYF.

CDR3 amino acids: CASSQGDSSHTF. The CDR3 region has the DNA TGCGCCAGCAGCCAAGGGGACAGTTCCCACACCTTC. The chain recombines TRBV4-1 with TRBJ1-2, with TRBD1 matching 7 bases. The CDR3 loop spans 12 amino acids. Per germline, CDR1 MGHRA and CDR2 YSYEKL. Germline trimming cut 1 base from V and 12 bases from J; bases unmatched to any gene: 5.

CDR3 nucleotide sequence: TGTGCCAGCAGTGCGACAGGGTTAGGAACTAATGAAAAACTGTTTTTT. Translation: CASSATGLGTNEKLFF. The chain links TRBV6-4 to TRBJ1-4, with TRBD1 matching over 7 bases. CDR3 length equals 16 residues. V lost 4 bases to trimming and J lost 1 base; unmatched junction nucleotides: 6. Germline CDR1 and CDR2: MRHNA and SNTAGT.

The chain carries TRBV5-1 and TRBJ2-6, with D tentatively TRBD1 (6 bases). V was clipped by 1 base and J by 0 bases, with 14 bases between them. The CDR3 has 18 amino acids. Germline V lookup: CDR1 SGHRS, CDR2 YFSETQ. The DNA for the CDR3 is TGCGCCAGCAGCTTGAGGGTGGCAGGGGACTCTGGGGCCAACGTCCTGACTTTC. It translates to CASSLRVAGDSGANVLTF.

This clone appeared a few times. This chain links TRBV30 with TRBJ1-1; D call uncertain. Trimming left V 1 base short and J 0 bases short, with 3 bases between. This CDR3 has 12 amino acids. Germline CDR1 is GTSNPN and CDR2 is SVGIG (reference sequence). The CDR3 spells CAWSAMNTEAFF. Written as DNA, the CDR3 is TGTGCCTGGAGTGCCATGAACACTGAAGCTTTCTTT.

This chain connects TRBV5-1 to TRBJ2-1; 8 positions match TRBD2. Germline V gene sequence: CDR1 SGHRS, CDR2 YFSETQ. V was pared by 0 bases and J by 6 bases, with 8 bases of the junction left unmatched. The CDR3 runs to 16 residues. The CDR3 here is CASSLVGTRVGNEQFF. CDR3 nucleotide sequence: TGCGCCAGCAGCTTGGTTGGGACTAGGGTGGGCAATGAGCAGTTCTTC.

The V gene is TRBV28, the J gene TRBJ2-1; TRBD2 might be the D (6 bases). Trimming stripped 5 bases from V and 9 bases from J, with 23 bases between. The CDR3 totals 16 residues. CDR1 is MDHEN and CDR2 is SYDVKM in the germline V gene. The CDR3 is CASSPLLGLLGGEQFF. DNA for the CDR3: TGTGCCAGCAGTCCACTCCTTGGTTTGCTCGGGGGTGAGCAGTTCTTC.

The gene calls are TRBV6-5 and TRBJ2-3; possibly TRBD2 for D (5 bases). CDR1 is MNHEY, CDR2 SVGAGI, per germline. The CDR3 has 14 amino acids. V lost 2 bases, J lost 4 bases, and 10 bases lay in between. CDR3 DNA sequence: TGTGCCAGCAGTTACGGAGCGGAGCCAGATACGCAGTATTTT. It specifies CASSYGAEPDTQYF.

The chain has TRBV5-4 and TRBJ2-7; D is possibly TRBD2 (6 bases). Germline values: CDR1 SGHNT, CDR2 YYREEE (reference sequence). The CDR3 totals 13 residues. Trimming cost V 7 bases and J 3 bases, with 14 bases left between them. The CDR3 DNA is TGTGCCAGCTCGGAGGGACCCAGCTACGAGCAGTACTTC. Protein: CASSEGPSYEQYF. The full variable domain, completed using reference TRBV5-4 and TRBJ2-7, is ETGVTQSPTHLIKTRGQQVTLRCSSQSGHNTVSWYQQALGQGPQFIFQYYREEENGRGNFPPRFSGLQFPNYSSELNVNALELDDSALYLCASSEGPSYEQYFGPGTRLTVT.

The V gene is TRBV5-4, the J gene TRBJ2-3, with 12 bases identical to TRBD2. J lost 9 bases, V lost 3 bases, and 17 bases had no gene match. This CDR3 is 18 amino acids long. The V gene's germline CDR1 is SGHNT and CDR2 YYREEE (reference sequence). CDR3 nucleotides: TGTGCCAGCAGCTGGGCGGGGCTAGCGGGAGGGCCGCAGCAGACGCAGTATTTT. It translates to CASSWAGLAGGPQQTQYF.

This clone was found once. The rearrangement links TRBV5-6 to TRBJ2-7; 10 bases are shared with TRBD1. The germline CDR1 and CDR2 sequences are SGHDT and YYEEEE. The CDR3 runs 16 residues. V lost 3 bases, J lost 7 bases, and 13 bases stayed unmatched. The CDR3 nucleotides are TGTGCCAGCAGCTCACTGCTCGGGGACAGGGGATCGGAGCAGTACTTC. The encoded protein is CASSSLLGDRGSEQYF.

V is TRBV19 and J is TRBJ1-5; D remains unclear. The germline V and J ends were trimmed by 4 bases and 5 bases, with 18 bases remaining between them. The CDR3 contains 16 residues. CDR1 LNHDA and CDR2 SQIVND come from the germline V gene (reference sequence). The CDR3 loop is CASSTAPPLGDQPQHF. For the CDR3, the DNA is TGTGCCAGTAGTACGGCGCCGCCTCTCGGGGATCAGCCCCAGCATTTT.

Only one count was recorded for this clone. The chain couples TRBV19 to TRBJ1-6, with 9 bases aligning to TRBD1. Per the germline V gene, CDR1 is LNHDA and CDR2 is SQIVND (reference sequence). The CDR3 covers 14 residues. V lost 7 bases and J lost 8; bases outside the gene matches: 6. The CDR3 DNA follows: TGTGCCAGTACCACAACAGGGGGCTATTCACCCCTCCACTTT. Protein: CASTTTGGYSPLHF.

This chain connects TRBV4-3 to TRBJ2-7, with D perhaps matching TRBD2 (5 bases). Deletions cut 2 bases from V and 2 bases from J, with 16 bases between. Germline loops: CDR1 LGHNA, CDR2 YSLEER. The CDR3 covers 16 residues. The DNA for the CDR3 is TGCGCCAGCAGCCAAAACAGAGGGAGCATAGCCTACGAGCAGTACTTC. Its translation: CASSQNRGSIAYEQYF.

The J gene is TRBJ1-2, the V gene TRBV27; 9 nucleotides line up with TRBD1. Looked up from germline, CDR1 is MNHEY and CDR2 is SMNVEV (reference sequence). The CDR3 runs 17 residues. V shed 4 bases and J 4 bases; nucleotides not matched to a gene: 13. For the CDR3, the DNA is TGTGCCAGCAGTTCAGAACCAGGCGGACAGGGGTCCTATGGCTACACCTTC. Protein sequence: CASSSEPGGQGSYGYTF.

This sequence joins TRBV13 and TRBJ2-5, with D possibly matching TRBD2 (5 bases). Trimming removed 5 bases from V and 6 bases from J, with 16 bases in between. The CDR3 has 14 residues. The germline V gene encodes CDR1 PRHDT and CDR2 FYEKMQ (reference sequence). The CDR3 here is CASSPRGSGKTQYF. In DNA, the CDR3 is TGTGCCAGCAGCCCCCGGGGATCCGGAAAGACCCAGTACTTC. The full variable domain, rest sourced from reference TRBV13 and TRBJ2-5, is AAGVIQSPRHLIKEKRETATLKCYPIPRHDTVYWYQQGPGQDPQFLISFYEKMQSDKGSIPDRFSAQQFSDYHSELNMSSLELGDSALYFCASSPRGSGKTQYFGPGTRLLVL.

J is TRBJ2-1 and V is TRBV18, with D tentatively TRBD2 (5 bases). The V gene lost 4 bases and the J gene lost 5 bases, with 12 bases spanning the gap. Germline V CDR1 and CDR2: KGHSH, LQKENI. The CDR3 runs 14 residues. CDR3 amino acids: CASSLQNGDNEQFF. The CDR3 DNA is TGTGCCAGCTCACTACAAAACGGGGACAATGAGCAGTTCTTC.

CDR3 loop: CASSFARGSGAGEQFF. The CDR3 DNA is TGTGCCAGCAGTTTTGCCAGGGGGTCGGGCGCCGGGGAGCAGTTCTTC. J is TRBJ2-1 and V is TRBV27; TRBD1 matches at 7 bases. The CDR3 is 16 amino acids. V dropped 3 bases and J dropped 10; count of bases not matched to a gene: 15. Per the germline V gene, CDR1 is MNHEY and CDR2 is SMNVEV (reference sequence).

The rearrangement links TRBV1 to TRBJ2-7; TRBD2, as called in the table, went unchecked against the DNA. TRBV1 is a known pseudogene. This CDR3 is 17 amino acids long. CDR3 residues: CTSSQDLALAGGPEQYF. The CDR3, as DNA: TGCACCAGCAGCCAAGATCTTGCCCTAGCGGGGGGGCCCGAGCAGTACTTC.

This clone was counted between two and nine times. The chain employs TRBV18 and TRBJ1-1; 8 nucleotides align to TRBD1. The CDR3 extends over 16 amino acids. V shed 3 bases and J 2 bases; nucleotides not matched to a gene: 8. Per germline, CDR1 KGHSH and CDR2 LQKENI. As DNA, the CDR3 is TGTGCCAGCTCACCTCGTTCAGGGGGCGGAAACACTGAAGCTTTCTTT. It specifies CASSPRSGGGNTEAFF.

The chain links TRBV25-1 to TRBJ1-4; D unclear. V gave up 2 bases and J gave up 5 bases, with 6 bases separating them. The CDR3 has 13 amino acids. Germline loops: CDR1 MGHDK, CDR2 SYGVNS. In nucleotides, the CDR3 is TGTGCCAGCAGTGAACAGATCAATGAAAAACTGTTTTTT. This sequence encodes CASSEQINEKLFF.

The chain links TRBV29-1 to TRBJ2-1; 11 bases map to TRBD2. The germline CDR1 and CDR2 sequences are SQVTM and ANQGSEA. V was clipped by 4 bases and J by 9 bases; unmatched bases: 8. The CDR3 runs 14 residues. Written as DNA, the CDR3 is TGCAGCGTTGGGCCATTAGCGGGGGGGGGTGAGCAGTTCTTC. Protein: CSVGPLAGGGEQFF.

This clone has more than one count but fewer than ten. J is TRBJ1-1 and V is TRBV19; no clear D gene. Germline CDR1 is LNHDA and CDR2 is SQIVND (reference sequence). V shed 6 bases and J shed 6 bases, with 14 bases lying between them. The length of the CDR3 is 13 residues. CDR3 sequence reads: CASSQAGGAEAFF. The CDR3 bases are TGTGCCAGTAGCCAAGCGGGAGGCGCTGAAGCTTTCTTT.

The chain recombines TRBV5-1 with TRBJ2-5, with 8 nucleotides matching TRBD2. CDR1 SGHRS and CDR2 YFSETQ come from the germline V gene. The CDR3 covers 17 residues. V trimming: 0 bases; J trimming: 5 bases; junction bases outside the gene matches: 12. The CDR3 sequence: CASSLGSGGPSGETQYF. The CDR3 nucleotides are TGCGCCAGCAGCTTGGGAAGCGGGGGTCCCTCGGGGGAGACCCAGTACTTC.

The rearrangement uses TRBV7-8 and TRBJ2-1, with TRBD1 matching over 11 bases. Unmatched junction bases numbered 7, after V lost 2 bases and J lost 10 bases. The CDR3 extends over 15 amino acids. Germline V CDR1 and CDR2: SGHVS, FQNEAQ. The CDR3 protein is CASSLNRDRGREQFF. In DNA form, the CDR3 reads TGTGCCAGCAGCTTAAACCGGGACAGGGGGAGAGAGCAGTTCTTC.

The rearrangement joins TRBV6-5 to TRBJ2-7, with TRBD2 identical over 7 bases. Germline CDR1 reads MNHEY; CDR2 reads SVGAGI. This CDR3 is 15 amino acids long. V was pared by 4 bases and J by 3 bases, with 9 bases of the junction left unmatched. CDR3 sequence (DNA): TGTGCCAGCAGTTCCGGTTTCAGCGGGGTCTACGAGCAGTACTTC. Protein: CASSSGFSGVYEQYF.

This CDR3 is CASSLDPREKLFF. In nucleotides, the CDR3 is TGCGCCAGCAGCTTGGACCCTAGGGAAAAACTGTTTTTT. The V gene is TRBV5-1, the J gene TRBJ1-4; D ambiguous. V dropped 0 bases and J dropped 8 bases, with 8 bases sitting between them. CDR1 is SGHRS, CDR2 YFSETQ, per germline. This CDR3 comprises 13 residues.